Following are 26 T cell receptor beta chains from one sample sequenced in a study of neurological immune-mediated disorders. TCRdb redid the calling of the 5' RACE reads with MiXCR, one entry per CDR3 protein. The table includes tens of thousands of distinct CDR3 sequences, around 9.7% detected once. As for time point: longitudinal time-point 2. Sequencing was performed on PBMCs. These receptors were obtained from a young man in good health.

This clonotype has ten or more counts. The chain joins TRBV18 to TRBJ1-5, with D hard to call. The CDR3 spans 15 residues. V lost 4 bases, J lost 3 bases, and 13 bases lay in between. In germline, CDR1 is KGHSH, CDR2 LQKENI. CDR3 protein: CASSRDGIHNQPQHF. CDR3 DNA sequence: TGTGCCAGCTCACGCGACGGGATTCACAATCAGCCCCAGCATTTT.

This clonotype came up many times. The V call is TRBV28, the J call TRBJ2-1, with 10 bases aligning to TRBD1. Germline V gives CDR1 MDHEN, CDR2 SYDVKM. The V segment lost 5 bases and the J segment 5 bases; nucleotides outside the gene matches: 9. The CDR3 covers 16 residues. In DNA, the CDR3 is TGTGCCAGCAGTAAAATCCCCGGGACAGGGGACAATGAGCAGTTCTTC. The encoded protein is CASSKIPGTGDNEQFF.

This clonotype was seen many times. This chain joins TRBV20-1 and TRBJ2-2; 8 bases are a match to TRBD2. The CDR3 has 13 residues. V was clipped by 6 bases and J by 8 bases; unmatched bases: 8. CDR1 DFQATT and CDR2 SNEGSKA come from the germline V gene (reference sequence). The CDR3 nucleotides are TGCAGTGCAAGCGGGAGAATGGCGGGGGAGCTGTTTTTT. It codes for CSASGRMAGELFF.

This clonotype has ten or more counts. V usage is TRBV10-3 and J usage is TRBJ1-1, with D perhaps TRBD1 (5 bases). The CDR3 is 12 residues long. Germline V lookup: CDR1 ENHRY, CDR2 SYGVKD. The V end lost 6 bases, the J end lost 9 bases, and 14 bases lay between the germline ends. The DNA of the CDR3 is TGTGCCATCAGAGACACAGGAGATCAAGCTTTCTTT. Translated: CAIRDTGDQAFF.

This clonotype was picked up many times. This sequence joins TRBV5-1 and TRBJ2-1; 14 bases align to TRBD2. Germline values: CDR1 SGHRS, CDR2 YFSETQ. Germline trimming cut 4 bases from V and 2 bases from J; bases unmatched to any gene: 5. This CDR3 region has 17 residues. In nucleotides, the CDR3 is TGCGCCAGCAGCGTTCTGACTAGCGGGAGGGCCTACAATGAGCAGTTCTTC. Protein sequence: CASSVLTSGRAYNEQFF. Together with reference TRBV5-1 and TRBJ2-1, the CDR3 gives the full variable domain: KAGVTQTPRYLIKTRGQQVTLSCSPISGHRSVSWYQQTPGQGLQFLFEYFSETQRNKGNFPGRFSGRQFSNSRSEMNVSTLELGDSALYLCASSVLTSGRAYNEQFFGPGTRLTVL.

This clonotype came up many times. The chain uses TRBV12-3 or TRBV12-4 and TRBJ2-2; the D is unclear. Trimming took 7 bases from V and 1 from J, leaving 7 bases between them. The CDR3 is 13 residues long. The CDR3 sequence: CASTGGNTGELFF. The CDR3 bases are TGTGCCAGCACCGGTGGGAACACCGGGGAGCTGTTTTTT.

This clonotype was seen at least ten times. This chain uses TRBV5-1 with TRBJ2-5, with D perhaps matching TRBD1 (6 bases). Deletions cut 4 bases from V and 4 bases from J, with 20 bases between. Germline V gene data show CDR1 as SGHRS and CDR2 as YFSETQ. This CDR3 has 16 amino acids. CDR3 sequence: CASSAQGTFTGETQYF. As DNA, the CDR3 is TGCGCCAGCAGCGCCCAGGGGACATTCACCGGAGAGACCCAGTACTTC.

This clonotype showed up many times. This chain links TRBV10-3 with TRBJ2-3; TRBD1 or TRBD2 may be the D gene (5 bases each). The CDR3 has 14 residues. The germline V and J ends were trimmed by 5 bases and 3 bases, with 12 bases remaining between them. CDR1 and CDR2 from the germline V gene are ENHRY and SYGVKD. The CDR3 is CAISKEGPTDTQYF. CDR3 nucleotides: TGTGCCATCAGTAAAGAGGGACCTACAGATACGCAGTATTTT.

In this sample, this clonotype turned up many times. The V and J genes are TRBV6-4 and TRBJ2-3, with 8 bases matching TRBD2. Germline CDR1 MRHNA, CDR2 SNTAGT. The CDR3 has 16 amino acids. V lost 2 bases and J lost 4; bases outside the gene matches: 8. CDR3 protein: CASSDRAGDSSDTQYF. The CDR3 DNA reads TGTGCCAGCAGTGACAGAGCGGGAGATAGCTCAGATACGCAGTATTTT.

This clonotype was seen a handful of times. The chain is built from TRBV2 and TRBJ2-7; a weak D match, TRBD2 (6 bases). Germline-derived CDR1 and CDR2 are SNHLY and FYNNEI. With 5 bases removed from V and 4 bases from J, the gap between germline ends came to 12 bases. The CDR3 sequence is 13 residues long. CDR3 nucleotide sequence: TGTGCCAGCAGTCGGGAGTTCCAATACGAGCAGTACTTC. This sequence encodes CASSREFQYEQYF.

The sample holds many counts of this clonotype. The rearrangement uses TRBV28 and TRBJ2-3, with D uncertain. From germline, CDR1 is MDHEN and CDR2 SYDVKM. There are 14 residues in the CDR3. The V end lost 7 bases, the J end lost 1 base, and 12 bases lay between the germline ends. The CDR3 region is CASKVGFGTDTQYF. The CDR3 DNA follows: TGTGCCAGCAAGGTCGGGTTTGGCACAGATACGCAGTATTTT.

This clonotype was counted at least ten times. In DNA form, the CDR3 reads TGTGCCACCAGTCACACCCTGGGACTAGCGGGAGGGAATGAGCAGTTCTTC. Protein sequence: CATSHTLGLAGGNEQFF. This chain uses TRBV24-1 with TRBJ2-1; 16 bases are shared with TRBD2. The germline gives CDR1 KGHDR, CDR2 SFDVKD. J was trimmed by 7 bases and V by 6 bases; bases with no gene match: 8. The length of the CDR3 is 17 residues.

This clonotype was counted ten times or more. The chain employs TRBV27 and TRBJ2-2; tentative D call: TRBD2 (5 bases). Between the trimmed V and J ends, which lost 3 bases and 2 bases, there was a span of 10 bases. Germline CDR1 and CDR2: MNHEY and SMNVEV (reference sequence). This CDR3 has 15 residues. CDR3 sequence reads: CASSFREYNTGELFF. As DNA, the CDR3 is TGTGCCAGCAGTTTTAGGGAGTACAACACCGGGGAGCTGTTTTTT.

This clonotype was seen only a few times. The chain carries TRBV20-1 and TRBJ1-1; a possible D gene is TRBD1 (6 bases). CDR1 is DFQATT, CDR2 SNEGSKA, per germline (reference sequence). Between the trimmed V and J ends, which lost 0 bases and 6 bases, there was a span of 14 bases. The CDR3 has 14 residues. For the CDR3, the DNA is TGCAGTGCTAGAGATGGGGGGCGAACTGCTGAAGCTTTCTTT. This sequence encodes CSARDGGRTAEAFF.

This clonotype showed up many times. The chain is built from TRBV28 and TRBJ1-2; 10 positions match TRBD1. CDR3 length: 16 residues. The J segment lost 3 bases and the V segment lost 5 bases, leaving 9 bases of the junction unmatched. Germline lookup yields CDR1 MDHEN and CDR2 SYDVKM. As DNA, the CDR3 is TGTGCCAGCAGTGGGGACAGGGGAAAAGGGGACTATGGCTACACCTTC. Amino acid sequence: CASSGDRGKGDYGYTF.

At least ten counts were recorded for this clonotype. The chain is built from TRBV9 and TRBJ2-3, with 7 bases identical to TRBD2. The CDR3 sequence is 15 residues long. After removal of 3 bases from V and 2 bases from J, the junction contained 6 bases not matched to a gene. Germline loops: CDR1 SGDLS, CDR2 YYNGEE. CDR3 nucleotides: TGTGCCAGCAGCGCCCGGGGGGACTACACAGATACGCAGTATTTT. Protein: CASSARGDYTDTQYF.

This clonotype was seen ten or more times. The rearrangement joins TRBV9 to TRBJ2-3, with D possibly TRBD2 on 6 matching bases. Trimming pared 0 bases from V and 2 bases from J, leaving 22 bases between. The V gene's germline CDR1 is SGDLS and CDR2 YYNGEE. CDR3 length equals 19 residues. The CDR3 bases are TGTGCCAGCAGCGTAGACGCCTTGGGAAGCGGGTCCTTCACAGATACGCAGTATTTT. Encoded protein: CASSVDALGSGSFTDTQYF.

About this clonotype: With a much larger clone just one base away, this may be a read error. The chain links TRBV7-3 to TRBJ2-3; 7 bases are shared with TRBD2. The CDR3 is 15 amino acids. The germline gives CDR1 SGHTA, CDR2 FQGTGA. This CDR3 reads CANSLAAGAGDTQYF. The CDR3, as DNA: TGTGCCAACAGCTTAGCCGCGGGAGCCGGAGATACGCAGTATTTT.

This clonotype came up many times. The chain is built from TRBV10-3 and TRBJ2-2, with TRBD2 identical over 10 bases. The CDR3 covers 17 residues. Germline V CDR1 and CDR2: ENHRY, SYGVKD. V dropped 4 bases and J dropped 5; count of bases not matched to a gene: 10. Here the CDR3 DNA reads TGTGCCATCAGTGCCGGGCTAGCGGGAGTCGGTACCGGGGAGCTGTTTTTT. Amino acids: CAISAGLAGVGTGELFF.

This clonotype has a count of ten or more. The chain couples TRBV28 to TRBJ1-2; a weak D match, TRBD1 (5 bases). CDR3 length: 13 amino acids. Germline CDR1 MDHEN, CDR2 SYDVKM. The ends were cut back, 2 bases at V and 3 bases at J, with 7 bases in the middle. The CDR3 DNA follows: TGTGCCAGCAGTTTACCCAGGGACTATGGCTACACCTTC. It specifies CASSLPRDYGYTF.

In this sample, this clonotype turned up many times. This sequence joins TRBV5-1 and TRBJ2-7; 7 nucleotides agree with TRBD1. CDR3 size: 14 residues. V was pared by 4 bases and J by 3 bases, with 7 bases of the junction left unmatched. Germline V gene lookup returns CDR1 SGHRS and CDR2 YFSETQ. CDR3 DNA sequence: TGCGCCAGCAGCCCGGGACAGACCTTCTACGAGCAGTACTTC. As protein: CASSPGQTFYEQYF.

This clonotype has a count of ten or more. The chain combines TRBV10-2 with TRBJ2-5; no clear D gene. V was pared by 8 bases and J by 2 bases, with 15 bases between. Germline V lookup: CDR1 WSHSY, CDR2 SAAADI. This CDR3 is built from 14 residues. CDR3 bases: TGCGCCAGCCAATTGGGAACACTACAAGAGACCCAGTACTTC. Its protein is CASQLGTLQETQYF.

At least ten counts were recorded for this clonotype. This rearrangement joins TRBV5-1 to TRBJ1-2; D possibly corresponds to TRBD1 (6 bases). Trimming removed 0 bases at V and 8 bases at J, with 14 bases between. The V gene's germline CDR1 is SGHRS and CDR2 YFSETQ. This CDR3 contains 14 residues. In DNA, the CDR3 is TGCGCCAGCAGCTTGGTACAGGGACCTTTGGGCTACACCTTC. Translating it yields CASSLVQGPLGYTF.

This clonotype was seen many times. The CDR3 DNA reads as TGTGCCACCAGCAGGTACCCTCCGGGACAGGGTGGTTATGGCTACACCTTC. It specifies CATSRYPPGQGGYGYTF. This chain uses TRBV15 with TRBJ1-2; 9 bases match TRBD1. V lost 3 bases to trimming and J lost 5 bases; unmatched junction nucleotides: 13. The CDR3 has 17 residues. Germline V lookup: CDR1 LNHNV, CDR2 YYDKDF (reference sequence).

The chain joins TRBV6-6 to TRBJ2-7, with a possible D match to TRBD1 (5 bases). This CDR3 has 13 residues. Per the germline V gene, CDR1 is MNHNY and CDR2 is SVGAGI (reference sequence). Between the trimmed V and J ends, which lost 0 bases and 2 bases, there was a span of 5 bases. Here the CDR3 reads CASSYSGAYEQYF. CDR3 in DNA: TGTGCCAGCAGTTACTCAGGGGCCTACGAGCAGTACTTC.

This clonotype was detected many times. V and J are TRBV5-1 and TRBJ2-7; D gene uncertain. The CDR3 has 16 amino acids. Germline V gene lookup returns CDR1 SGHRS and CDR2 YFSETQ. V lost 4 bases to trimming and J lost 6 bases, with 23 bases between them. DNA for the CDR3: TGCGCCAGCAGCAGGAACGGTGGCAGAGGCTTTAGCGAGCAGTACTTC. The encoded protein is CASSRNGGRGFSEQYF.